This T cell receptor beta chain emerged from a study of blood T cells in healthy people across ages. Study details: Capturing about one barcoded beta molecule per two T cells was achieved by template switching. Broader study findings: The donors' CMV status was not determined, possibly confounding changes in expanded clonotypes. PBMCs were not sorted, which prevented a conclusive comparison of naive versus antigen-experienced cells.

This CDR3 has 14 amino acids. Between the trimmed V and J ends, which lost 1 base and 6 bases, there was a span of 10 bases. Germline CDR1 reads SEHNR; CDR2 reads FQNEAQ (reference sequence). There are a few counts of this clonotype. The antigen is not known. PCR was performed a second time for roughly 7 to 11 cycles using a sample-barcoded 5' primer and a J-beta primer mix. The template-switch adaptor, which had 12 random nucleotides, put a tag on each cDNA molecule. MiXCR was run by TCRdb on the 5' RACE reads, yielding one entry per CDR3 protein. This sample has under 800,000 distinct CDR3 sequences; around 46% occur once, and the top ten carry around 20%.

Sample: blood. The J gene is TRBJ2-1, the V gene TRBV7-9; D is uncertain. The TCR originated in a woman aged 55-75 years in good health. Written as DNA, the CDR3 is TGTGCCAGCAGCTTAGTCGTCCTCCCCAATGAGCAGTTCTTC. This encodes CASSLVVLPNEQFF.